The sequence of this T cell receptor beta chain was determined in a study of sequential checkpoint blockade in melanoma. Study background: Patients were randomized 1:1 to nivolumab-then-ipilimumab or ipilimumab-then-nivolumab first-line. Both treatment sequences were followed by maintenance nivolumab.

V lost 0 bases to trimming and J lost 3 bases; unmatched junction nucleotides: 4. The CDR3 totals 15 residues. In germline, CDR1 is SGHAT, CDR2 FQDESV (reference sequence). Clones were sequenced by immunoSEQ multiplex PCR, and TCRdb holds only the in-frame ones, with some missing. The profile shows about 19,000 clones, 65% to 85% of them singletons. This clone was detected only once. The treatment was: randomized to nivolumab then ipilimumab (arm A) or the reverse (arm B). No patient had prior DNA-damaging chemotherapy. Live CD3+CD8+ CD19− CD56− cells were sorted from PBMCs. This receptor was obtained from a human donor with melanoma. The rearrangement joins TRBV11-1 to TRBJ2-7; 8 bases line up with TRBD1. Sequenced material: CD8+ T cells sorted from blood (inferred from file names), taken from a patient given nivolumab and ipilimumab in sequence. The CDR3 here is CASSLADRAFYEQYF. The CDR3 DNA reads TGTGCCAGCAGCTTAGCGGACAGGGCTTTCTACGAGCAGTACTTC.